These 10 T cell receptor beta chains were sequenced from one sample in a study of shared clonotypes between healthy human individuals. This table comes from immunoSEQ multiplex PCR, and its TCRdb copy is limited to in-frame clones, with some not included. The sample includes hundreds of thousands of clones, just over 75% seen only once; the top ten take 9.5% to 15%. Sequencing was done on a sample of PBMCs. These receptors were taken from a woman aged 40 to 49 in good health. Some clones in this sample may be carry-over from other donors' samples.

This clone was picked up one time. V gene TRBV21-1 combines with J gene TRBJ2-7; TRBD1 is the table's D call, not checked against the DNA. TRBV21-1 is termed a pseudogene. The CDR3 loop spans 11 amino acids. The CDR3 region is CASSPGYEQYF. CDR3 in DNA: TGTGCCAGCAGCCCAGGCTACGAGCAGTACTTC.

The chain carries TRBV6-1 and TRBJ2-7; unclear D gene. The CDR3 runs to 12 residues. Trimming took 11 bases from V and 4 from J, leaving 15 bases between them. Germline V gene lookup returns CDR1 MNHNS and CDR2 SASEGT. DNA of the CDR3: TGTGCCGGCCAAAACGACTTTTACGAGCAGTACTTC. This encodes CAGQNDFYEQYF.

The chain uses TRBV5-4 and TRBJ2-3; the D gene is possibly TRBD2 (6 bases). Trimming took off 1 base at V and 6 bases at J, with 15 bases between the two ends. Germline V gene sequence: CDR1 SGHNT, CDR2 YYREEE (reference sequence). The CDR3 consists of 15 residues. The CDR3 loop reads CASSLPGEGPDTQYF. The CDR3, as DNA: TGTGCCAGCAGCTTGCCGGGAGAGGGTCCCGATACGCAGTATTTT.

This clone has a handful of counts. V is TRBV28 and J is TRBJ2-7; tentative D call: TRBD2 (6 bases). The CDR3 loop spans 13 amino acids. Germline lookup yields CDR1 MDHEN and CDR2 SYDVKM. Trimming left V 3 bases short and J 4 bases short, with 10 bases between. The CDR3 sequence is CASSLGGGYEQYF. CDR3 DNA: TGTGCCAGCAGTTTGGGGGGTGGGTACGAGCAGTACTTC. The complete variable domain, with remaining parts taken from reference TRBV28 and TRBJ2-7, reads DVKVTQSSRYLVKRTGEKVFLECVQDMDHENMFWYRQDPGLGLRLIYFSYDVKMKEKGDIPEGYSVSREKKERFSLILESASTNQTSMYLCASSLGGGYEQYFGPGTRLTVT.

This clone was recorded many times. The chain uses TRBV15 and TRBJ2-2; D is uncertain. This CDR3 region has 14 residues. CDR1 is LNHNV, CDR2 YYDKDF, per germline (reference sequence). Trimming shortened V by 5 bases and J by 1 base, and 8 bases separated the two germline ends. The CDR3 protein is CATSVSRNTGELFF. The CDR3 bases are TGTGCCACCAGCGTTAGTAGGAACACCGGGGAGCTGTTTTTT.

As regards this clone: A read error may account for a junction end that differs from germline. The genes are TRBV10-2 and TRBJ1-4, with TRBD1 matching over 7 bases. The V gene's germline CDR1 is WSHSY and CDR2 SAAADI. The length of the CDR3 is 12 residues. CDR3 loop: CASSPSRDRPYF. CDR3 bases: TGCGCCAGCAGTCCCTCTCGGGACAGACCTTATTTT.

The chain combines TRBV7-9 with TRBJ2-7, with D unclear. The ends were cut back, 3 bases at V and 5 bases at J, with 14 bases in the middle. This CDR3 has 14 residues. Germline V gene sequence: CDR1 SEHNR, CDR2 FQNEAQ (reference sequence). CDR3 in DNA: TGTGCCAGCAGCTTGACCTTAGACGGAGACGAGCAGTACTTC. Translating it yields CASSLTLDGDEQYF.

The chain carries TRBV10-3 and TRBJ2-1; D may be TRBD2 (5 bases). The CDR3 covers 15 residues. CDR1 ENHRY and CDR2 SYGVKD come from the germline V gene. Trimming left V 3 bases short and J 4 bases short, with 13 bases between. This CDR3 reads CAISEWGSAYNEQFF. The CDR3 DNA reads TGTGCCATCAGTGAATGGGGTAGCGCATACAATGAGCAGTTCTTC.

To note about this clone: A much more abundant neighbour one base away suggests this may be a read error. The rearrangement uses TRBV6-5 and TRBJ1-5; D uncertain. From germline, CDR1 is MNHEY and CDR2 SVGAGI. CDR3 length: 13 amino acids. V lost 0 bases, J lost 9 bases, and 9 bases lay in between. The DNA of the CDR3 is TGTGCCAGCAGTTACTCTCGGGTTTTGCCCCAGCATTTT. Encoded protein: CASSYSRVLPQHF.

The genes are TRBV7-2 and TRBJ2-7; tentatively, D is TRBD1 or TRBD2 (7 bases each). CDR1 and CDR2 from the germline V gene are SGHTA and FQGNSA. The length of the CDR3 is 13 residues. Trimming took 5 bases from V and 7 from J, leaving 15 bases between them. In DNA form, the CDR3 reads TGTGCCAGCAGCGCGCGACAGGGAGGGGAGCAGTACTTC. Amino acids: CASSARQGGEQYF.